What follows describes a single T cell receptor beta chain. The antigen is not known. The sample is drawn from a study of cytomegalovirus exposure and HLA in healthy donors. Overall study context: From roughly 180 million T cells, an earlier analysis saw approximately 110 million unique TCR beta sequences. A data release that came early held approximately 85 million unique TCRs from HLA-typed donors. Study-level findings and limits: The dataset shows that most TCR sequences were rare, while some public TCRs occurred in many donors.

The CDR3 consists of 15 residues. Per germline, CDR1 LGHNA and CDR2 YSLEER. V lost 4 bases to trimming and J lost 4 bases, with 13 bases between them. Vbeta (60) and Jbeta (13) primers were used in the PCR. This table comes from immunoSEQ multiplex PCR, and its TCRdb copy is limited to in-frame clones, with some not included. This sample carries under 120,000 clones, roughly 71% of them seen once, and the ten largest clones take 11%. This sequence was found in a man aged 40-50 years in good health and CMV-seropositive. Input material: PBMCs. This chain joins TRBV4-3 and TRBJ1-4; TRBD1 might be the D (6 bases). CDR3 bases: TGCGCCAGCAGCCTAGGGGTAGGGGGTAATGAAAAACTGTTTTTT. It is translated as CASSLGVGGNEKLFF.